Listed here is a single TCR beta chain. Its antigen is currently unknown. This sample is part of a study of shared clonotypes between healthy human individuals. General study findings and limits: Naive subsets tended to show greater estimated richness than memory subsets. When compared with the clonotypes that were shared by all four sorted-subset donors, the non-shared clonotypes turned out to have lower generation probabilities. An anticipated effect of sequencing depth on clonotype sharing among donors was recognized. Roughly 5% of naive CD4 clonotypes were shared across a few donors.

Only in-frame clones appear in the TCRdb table, and some are missing; sequencing was by immunoSEQ multiplex PCR. The sample contains about 690,000 clones, around 91% of which appear only once. Sequences were obtained from memory CD8+ T cells from PBMCs. The sample's subset: CD45RO+ cells pooled with CCR7-negative TemRA cells. The TCR sequence derives from a young man in good health. Some clones in this sample may be carry-over from other donors' samples.

CDR3 in DNA: TGTGCCAGCAGCCTAAGGTGGCAGACGAACACCGGGGAGCTGTTTTTT. Protein: CASSLRWQTNTGELFF. The V and J genes are TRBV5-6 and TRBJ2-2; no firm D call. The CDR3 loop spans 16 amino acids. V lost 4 bases and J 0 bases, leaving 13 bases between the germline ends. The germline V gene encodes CDR1 SGHDT and CDR2 YYEEEE.